The 18 T cell receptor beta chains in this list originate from one sample, sequenced in a study of tumor and adjacent non-tumor tissue in lung cancer (dated by TCRdb to the late 2010s). RNA was isolated from bulk unsorted tissue, and RNA quality was assessed with a NanoDrop ND-1000 and an Agilent 2100. Library preparation employed multiplex PCR. The instrument was an Illumina HiSeq 2500. TCRbeta libraries were built by three rounds of nested PCR using primers (Table S4), following protocols modified from ARM-PCR. TCRdb reprocessing: public reads trimmed at Q25 with fastp, clones called with MiXCR, in-frame beta chains kept. Rows merge per CDR3 protein into single entries with the most common DNA and genes. For this sample there are some 120,000 distinct CDR3 sequences; roughly 67% appear just once. Of the sample, 9.5% to 15% is held by the ten largest clones. The sequencing sample was made of lung tumor tissue. The receptors stem from a man under 40 with non-small cell lung cancer.

This clonotype was observed a few times. This may arise from a read error, as a much more abundant clone is one base away. The gene calls are TRBV6-5 and TRBJ2-7; perhaps TRBD2 as D (6 bases). V lost 4 bases and J 2 bases, leaving 12 bases between the germline ends. Germline loops: CDR1 MNHEY, CDR2 SVGAGI. The CDR3 totals 14 residues. The CDR3 sequence is CASSSQGGPYEQYF. DNA of the CDR3: TGTGCCAGCAGTTCCCAGGGAGGTCCCTACGAGCAGTACTTC.

A remark on this clonotype: A much larger clone differs by one base, so this may be a read error. The chain joins TRBV29-1 to TRBJ2-5, with 7 bases fitting TRBD1. The CDR3 is 13 amino acids. Germline V gene sequence: CDR1 SQVTM, CDR2 ANQGSEA. The DNA of the CDR3 is TGCAGCGTTGGTGGGACAGTCCAAGAGAGCCAGTACTTC. Protein: CSVGGTVQESQYF.

On this clonotype: The junction does not match germline at one end; this may be a read error. V gene TRBV7-9 combines with J gene TRBJ2-7; D perhaps matches TRBD2 (6 bases). The CDR3 runs 16 residues. Per germline, CDR1 SEHNR and CDR2 FQNEAQ (reference sequence). The CDR3: CVSSLSGGMLSYEQYF. The CDR3 nucleotides are TGTGTCAGCAGCTTGTCCGGCGGGATGCTATCCTACGAGCAGTACTTC. The full variable domain, in which reference TRBV7-9 and TRBJ2-7 provide the parts outside the CDR3, is DTGVSQNPRHKITKRGQNVTFRCDPISEHNRLYWYRQTLGQGPEFLTYFQNEAQLEKSRLLSDRFSAERPKGSFSTLEIQRTEQGDSAMYLCVSSLSGGMLSYEQYFGPGTRLTVT.

This clonotype came up a few times. One junction end disagrees with the germline gene, perhaps due to a read error. The gene calls are TRBV29-1 and TRBJ1-3; D unresolved. CDR3 length: 16 residues. CDR1 and CDR2 (germline): SQVTM, ANQGSEA. CDR3 amino acids: CIVEYVGSGSGNTIYF. The CDR3, as DNA: TGTATCGTTGAGTATGTCGGGTCGGGATCTGGAAACACCATATATTTT.

Note on this clonotype: An end of the junction does not agree with germline; a read error may underlie this. In nucleotides, the CDR3 is TGCGCCAGCAGTCAACAGGGGGGGGCGGAGACTGAAACTTTCTTT. As protein: CASSQQGGAETETFF. The chain links TRBV4-1 to TRBJ1-1; the match to TRBD1 covers 8 bases. CDR1 is MGHRA, CDR2 YSYEKL, per germline. This CDR3 comprises 15 residues.

This clonotype was seen ten or more times. The rearrangement links TRBV7-9 to TRBJ1-1; D gene ambiguous. The CDR3 runs 13 residues. The germline gives CDR1 SEHNR, CDR2 FQNEAQ (reference sequence). V was clipped by 5 bases and J by 0 bases, with 7 bases between them. The DNA for the CDR3 is TGTGCCAGCAGCCTTATGATGAACACTGAAGCTTTCTTT. Translated, it gives CASSLMMNTEAFF. Filled out from reference TRBV7-9 and TRBJ1-1, the complete variable domain reads DTGVSQNPRHKITKRGQNVTFRCDPISEHNRLYWYRQTLGQGPEFLTYFQNEAQLEKSRLLSDRFSAERPKGSFSTLEIQRTEQGDSAMYLCASSLMMNTEAFFGQGTRLTVV.

Worth noting for this clonotype: This sequence may be a read error, since a much larger clone differs from it by one base. The V gene is TRBV29-1, the J gene TRBJ2-3; D is undetermined. The CDR3 extends over 15 amino acids. From germline, CDR1 is SQVTM and CDR2 ANQGSEA. CDR3 sequence (DNA): TGCAGCGTTGCGGCATCCAGCGACCGCACAGATACGCAGAATTTT. Encoded protein: CSVAASSDRTDTQNF.

Concerning this clonotype itself: One junction end disagrees with the germline gene, perhaps due to a read error. The chain recombines TRBV4-1 with TRBJ1-2; possibly TRBD1 for D (6 bases). CDR1 MGHRA and CDR2 YSYEKL come from the germline V gene. The CDR3 totals 16 residues. Here the CDR3 reads CASSQDPGQGNYGYIF. CDR3 nucleotide sequence: TGCGCCAGCAGCCAAGATCCAGGGCAGGGGAACTATGGCTACATCTTC.

Of note for this clonotype: One junction end disagrees with the germline gene, perhaps due to a read error. The genes are TRBV10-3 and TRBJ2-2, with D uncertain. This CDR3 spans 14 amino acids. CDR1 and CDR2 from the germline V gene are ENHRY and SYGVKD. This chain's CDR3 is CAISDGVYTGELFF. Written as DNA, the CDR3 is TGTGCCATAAGTGATGGGGTCTACACCGGGGAGCTGTTTTTT.

This clonotype is labeled as medium-sized. This chain uses TRBV12-3 or TRBV12-4 with TRBJ1-1, with D unresolved. Trimming stripped 6 bases from V and 3 bases from J, with 11 bases between. The CDR3 has 13 residues. This chain's CDR3 is CASSPWVYTEAFF. For the CDR3, the DNA is TGTGCCAGCAGCCCATGGGTGTACACTGAAGCTTTCTTT.

About this clonotype itself: A junction boundary mismatches the germline segment, possibly from a read error. J is TRBJ1-2 and V is TRBV6-2 or TRBV6-3; D is unclear. Germline V CDR1 and CDR2: MNHEY, SVGEGT. The CDR3 totals 13 residues. CDR3 loop: CVSSSRVRYGYTF. The CDR3 bases are TGTGTAAGCAGTTCACGGGTCCGCTATGGCTACACTTTC.

Concerning this clonotype itself: Its ends do not fully match the called genes, so a read error is possible. The rearrangement joins TRBV6-5 to TRBJ2-7; D ambiguous. This CDR3 is 14 amino acids long. Germline CDR1 is MNHEY and CDR2 is SVGAGI. DNA for the CDR3: TGTGCCAGCAGTTACTCGCGAGGCCCGGACGAGCGGTACTTC. The encoded protein is CASSYSRGPDERYF.

Concerning this clonotype: This may be a read error, as it is one base from a much larger clone. J is TRBJ1-2 and V is TRBV6-5, with D possibly matching TRBD1 (6 bases). The CDR3 totals 13 residues. The germline gives CDR1 MNHEY, CDR2 SVGAGI. The CDR3 loop is CGSSSQGNYGYTF. Written as DNA, the CDR3 is TGTGGCAGCAGCTCACAGGGAAACTATGGCTACACCTTC.

The V call is TRBV20-1, the J call TRBJ2-7; D uncertain. V was shortened by 6 bases and J by 7 bases, with 22 bases between the two germline ends. The germline V gene has CDR1 DFQATT and CDR2 SNEGSKA (reference sequence). The CDR3 has 14 amino acids. The DNA for the CDR3 is TGCAGTGCCCCCCGTGGCGGAGAAGCCCATGAGCAGTACTTC. Residues: CSAPRGGEAHEQYF.

The sample holds a few counts of this clonotype. This could be a read error, since a much larger clone is one nucleotide away. This sequence joins TRBV6-2 or TRBV6-3 and TRBJ1-5; D is possibly TRBD1 (5 bases). The CDR3 runs to 13 residues. The germline CDR1 and CDR2 sequences are MNHEY and SVGEGT. As DNA, the CDR3 is TGTGCCAGCAGAACCGACAGTCACCAGCCCCCGCATTTT. This gives the protein CASRTDSHQPPHF.

With respect to this clonotype: No conserved phenylalanine or tryptophan is present at the end of the CDR3, so a read error is the likely explanation. The V and J genes are TRBV28 and TRBJ1-4; the D is unclear. CDR1 is MDHEN and CDR2 is SYDVKM in the germline V gene. Deletions cut 9 bases from V and 3 bases from J, with 11 bases between. The CDR3 has 13 amino acids. DNA of the CDR3: TGTGCCAGGATCGGCGGACCTAATGAAAAACTGTTTTTA. Protein sequence: CARIGGPNEKLFL.

This clonotype was recorded many times. The J gene is TRBJ2-1, the V gene TRBV4-2; D is unresolved. Germline V gene sequence: CDR1 LGHNA, CDR2 YNFKEQ. This CDR3 spans 14 amino acids. The ends were cut back, 0 bases at V and 6 bases at J, with 9 bases in the middle. DNA for the CDR3: TGTGCCAGCAGCCAAGATGTGGGGATCAATGAGCAGTTCTTC. The encoded protein is CASSQDVGINEQFF.

With respect to this clonotype: A much more abundant neighbour one base away suggests this may be a read error. The chain combines TRBV6-2 or TRBV6-3 with TRBJ1-1; D may be TRBD1 (5 bases). V was trimmed by 0 bases and J by 2 bases, leaving 13 bases between them. Looked up from germline, CDR1 is MNHEY and CDR2 is SVGEGT. There are 16 residues in the CDR3. CDR3 residues: CASSYSTDNINTEAFF. The CDR3 coding sequence is TGTGCCAGCAGTTACTCGACGGACAACATAAACACTGAAGCTTTCTTT.